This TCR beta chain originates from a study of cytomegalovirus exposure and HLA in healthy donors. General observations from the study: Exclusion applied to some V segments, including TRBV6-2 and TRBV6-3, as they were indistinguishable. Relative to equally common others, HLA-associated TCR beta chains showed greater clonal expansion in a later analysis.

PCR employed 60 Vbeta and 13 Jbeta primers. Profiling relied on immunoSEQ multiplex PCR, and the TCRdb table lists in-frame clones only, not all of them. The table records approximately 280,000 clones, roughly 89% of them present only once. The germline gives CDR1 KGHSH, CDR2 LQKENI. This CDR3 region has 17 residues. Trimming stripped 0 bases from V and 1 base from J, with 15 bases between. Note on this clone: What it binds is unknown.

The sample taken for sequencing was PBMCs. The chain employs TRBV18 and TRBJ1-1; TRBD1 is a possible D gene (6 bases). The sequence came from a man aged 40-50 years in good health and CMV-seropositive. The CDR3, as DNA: TGTGCCAGCTCACCACCAGCCTCAGGGGCTCGGAACACTGAAGCTTTCTTT. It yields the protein CASSPPASGARNTEAFF. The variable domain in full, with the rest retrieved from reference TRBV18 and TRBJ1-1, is NAGVMQNPRHLVRRRGQEARLRCSPMKGHSHVYWYRQLPEEGLKFMVYLQKENIIDESGMPKERFSAEFPKEGPSILRIQQVVRGDSAAYFCASSPPASGARNTEAFFGQGTRLTVV.